The clone carrying this T cell receptor (beta chain) was recorded once. Antigen specificity is unknown. Every patient had mismatch repair deficiency by PCR or immunohistochemistry. TCRdb keeps only in-frame clones here, not all; method: immunoSEQ multiplex PCR. The sample includes under 50,000 clones, 77% seen only once; the top ten take 3% to 4%. The data were obtained in a study of PD-1 blockade in mismatch repair-deficient tumors. The study, taken as a whole, reports: Tumor-resident clones, often absent from pretreatment blood, expanded after pembrolizumab and then contracted.

Per the germline V gene, CDR1 is KGHSH and CDR2 is LQKENI. This CDR3 spans 14 amino acids. V dropped 6 bases and J dropped 0 bases, with 11 bases sitting between them. Sequenced material: PBMCs, taken before pembrolizumab treatment. The chain recombines TRBV18 with TRBJ1-1; D possibly corresponds to TRBD1 (5 bases). This clonotype was obtained from an adult with mismatch repair-deficient cancer. The CDR3 is CASSSSGMNTEAFF. The CDR3 DNA reads TGTGCCAGCTCGTCTTCAGGGATGAACACTGAAGCTTTCTTT.